This T cell receptor (beta chain) comes out of a study of blood T cell repertoires in COVID-19. Overall study context: Specimens from acute and convalescent COVID-19 originated in the United States, Italy and Spain. The analysed material was cDNA or gDNA that came from T cells, B-cell-depleted T cells, or PBMCs.

Trimming removed 0 bases from V and 6 bases from J, with 17 bases in between. Germline CDR1 is SGDLS and CDR2 is YYNGEE. This CDR3 comprises 16 residues. Per the original data handling: Estimation of nucleated cell counts relied on the amplification of reference gene primers. This table comes from immunoSEQ multiplex PCR, and its TCRdb copy is limited to in-frame clones, with some not included. The V and J calls and clone size were taken over from that table, and D and trimming were inferred from the DNA. The table shows fewer than 110,000 clones, with 89% occurring only once. This chain links TRBV9 with TRBJ2-3; D might be TRBD2 (6 bases). This receptor was identified in a woman aged 60-75 years with acute or convalescent COVID-19. The sample was peripheral blood. CDR3 region: CASSVDGGTLIDTQYF. CDR3 DNA sequence: TGTGCCAGCAGCGTAGACGGAGGGACGTTAATTGATACGCAGTATTTT.